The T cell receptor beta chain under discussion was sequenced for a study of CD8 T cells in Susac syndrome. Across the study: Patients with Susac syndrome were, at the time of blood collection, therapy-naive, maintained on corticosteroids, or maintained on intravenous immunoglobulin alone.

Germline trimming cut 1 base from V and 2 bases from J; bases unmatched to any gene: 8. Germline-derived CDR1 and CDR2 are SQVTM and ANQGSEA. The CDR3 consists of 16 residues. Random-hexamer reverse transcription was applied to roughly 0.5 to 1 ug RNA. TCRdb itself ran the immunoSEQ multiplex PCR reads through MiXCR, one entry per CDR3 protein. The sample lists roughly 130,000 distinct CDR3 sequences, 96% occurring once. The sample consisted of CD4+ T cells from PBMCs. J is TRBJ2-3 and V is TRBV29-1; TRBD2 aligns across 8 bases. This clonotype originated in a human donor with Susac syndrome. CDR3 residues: CSVEAQWRGATDTQYF. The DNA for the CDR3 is TGCAGCGTTGAAGCCCAGTGGCGGGGGGCCACAGATACGCAGTATTTT.